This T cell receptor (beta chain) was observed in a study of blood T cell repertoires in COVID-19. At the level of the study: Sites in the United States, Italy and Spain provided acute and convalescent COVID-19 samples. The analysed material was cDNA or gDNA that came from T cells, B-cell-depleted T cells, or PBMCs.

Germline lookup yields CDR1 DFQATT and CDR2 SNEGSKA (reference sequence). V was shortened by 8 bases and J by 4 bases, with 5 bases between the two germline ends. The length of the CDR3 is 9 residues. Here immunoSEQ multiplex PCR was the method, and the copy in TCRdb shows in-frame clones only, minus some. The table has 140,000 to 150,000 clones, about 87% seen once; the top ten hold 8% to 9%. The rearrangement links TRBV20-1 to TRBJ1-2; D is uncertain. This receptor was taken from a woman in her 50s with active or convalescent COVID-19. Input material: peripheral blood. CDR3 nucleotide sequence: TGCAGTCCTTCCTATGGCTACACCTTC. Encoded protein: CSPSYGYTF.